This T cell receptor (beta chain) was sequenced in a study of cytomegalovirus exposure and HLA in healthy donors. As for the donors, each was a healthy bone marrow donor. The germline V gene has CDR1 SGHDT and CDR2 YYEEEE. The CDR3 is made up of 14 amino acids. V was pared by 0 bases and J by 3 bases, with 8 bases between. Study conclusions and caveats: In vitro data verified a few CMV-associated chains as specific for CMV antigens. Later analysis showed TCR association rates varying by HLA locus, highest for DRB1 and lowest for HLA-C. In a later analysis, TCR beta V- and J-gene trimming showed a link to a missense DCLRE1C variant.

This clone was observed at least ten times. The antigen remains unidentified. 13 Jbeta primers and 60 Vbeta primers were used for the PCR. Assay used: immunoSEQ multiplex PCR; TCRdb lists only in-frame clones, some missing. This sample carries approximately 190,000 clones, 12% of them seen once, and the ten largest clones take 7.8%. The chain couples TRBV5-6 to TRBJ2-3; maybe TRBD2 (6 bases). Sample: PBMCs. This clonotype originated in a man aged 50-60 years in good health and CMV-seropositive. The CDR3 loop is CASSLERVTDTQYF. The CDR3, as DNA: TGTGCCAGCAGCTTGGAGCGGGTTACAGATACGCAGTATTTT. The complete variable domain, with remaining parts taken from reference TRBV5-6 and TRBJ2-3, reads DAGVTQSPTHLIKTRGQQVTLRCSPKSGHDTVSWYQQALGQGPQFIFQYYEEEERQRGNFPDRFSGHQFPNYSSELNVNALLLGDSALYLCASSLERVTDTQYFGPGTRLTVL.